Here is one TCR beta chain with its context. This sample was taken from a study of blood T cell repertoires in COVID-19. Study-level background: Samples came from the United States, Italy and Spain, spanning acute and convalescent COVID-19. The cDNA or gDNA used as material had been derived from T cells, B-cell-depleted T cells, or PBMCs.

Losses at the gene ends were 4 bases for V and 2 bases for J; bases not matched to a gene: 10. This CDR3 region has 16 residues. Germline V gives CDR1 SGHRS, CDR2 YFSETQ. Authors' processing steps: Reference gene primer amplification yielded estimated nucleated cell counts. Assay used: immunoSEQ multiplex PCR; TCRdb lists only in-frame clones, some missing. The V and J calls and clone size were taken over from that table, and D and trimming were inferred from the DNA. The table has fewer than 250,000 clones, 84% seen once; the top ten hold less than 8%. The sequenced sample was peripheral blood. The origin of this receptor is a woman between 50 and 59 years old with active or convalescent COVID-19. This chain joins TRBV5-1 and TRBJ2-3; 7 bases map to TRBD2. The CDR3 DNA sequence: TGCGCCAGCAGCCACGGGAGGTCGGGGAACACAGATACGCAGTATTTT. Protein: CASSHGRSGNTDTQYF.